This T cell receptor (beta chain) came from a study of T cell responses to AZD1222 COVID-19 vaccine. General study results and limits: Sampled repertoires all dated from after the peak T cell response.

TCRdb keeps only in-frame clones here, not all; method: immunoSEQ multiplex PCR. The table has some 190,000 clones, roughly 88% seen once. The sample holds a few counts of this clone. Its antigen remains unidentified. Germline values: CDR1 MGHRA, CDR2 YSYEKL. The V and J ends lost 1 base and 3 bases respectively, with 18 bases between them. CDR3 length equals 17 residues. This chain joins TRBV4-1 and TRBJ1-2; D call uncertain. Material: peripheral blood, obtained on day 0 of AZD1222 vaccination. The sequence came from an adult in good health. The CDR3 is CASSQGVEGSLYYGYTF. The CDR3 DNA follows: TGCGCCAGCAGCCAAGGAGTTGAAGGGTCCCTCTACTATGGCTACACCTTC.